This T cell receptor (beta chain) derives from a study of shared clonotypes between healthy human individuals. About this clone itself: Its antigen remains unknown.

Whole-study results and caveats: Owing to a small donor count, the genetic and exposure-history diversity represented was limited.

CD8 cells classed as naive were CD45RO-negative and positively selected for CCR7, excluding terminally differentiated effector memory CD45RA+ cells. The donors were adults (healthy and HIV-negative) with no recent acute infections or vaccinations. Every donor was a Caucasian adult from Nashville, Tennessee. Deep-level running was used for the assay. The data were produced by immunoSEQ multiplex PCR, yet TCRdb's version contains in-frame clones alone and is incomplete. The sample records over 2,000,000 clones, around 93% being singletons. V dropped 0 bases and J dropped 0 bases, with 13 bases sitting between them. This CDR3 region has 17 residues. In germline, CDR1 is SGDLS, CDR2 YYNGEE.

Sequencing was done on a sample of naive CD8+ T cells from PBMCs. The V call is TRBV9, the J call TRBJ2-1, with D tentatively TRBD2 (5 bases). This TCR was sampled from a man aged 18 to 29 in good health. Some clones in this sample may be carry-over from other donors' samples. In nucleotides, the CDR3 is TGTGCCAGCAGCGTAGAGAAGCGGCCAAGCTCCTACAATGAGCAGTTCTTC. This translates into CASSVEKRPSSYNEQFF.